One and the same sample provided the 6 T cell receptor beta chains below, sequenced in a study of cytomegalovirus exposure and HLA in healthy donors. Primers for the PCR totalled 60 Vbeta and 13 Jbeta. Repertoires were generated with immunoSEQ multiplex PCR, while TCRdb's copy carries only in-frame clones and drops some. The repertoire consists of over 200,000 clones, with 82% occurring once and the leading ten covering 5% to 6%. Sequencing used PBMCs. The receptors derive from a woman aged 40 to 50 in good health and CMV-seropositive.

The chain couples TRBV7-2 to TRBJ2-5, with a weak D call TRBD1 (6 bases). V lost 2 bases, J lost 3 bases, and 16 bases lay in between. The germline V gene has CDR1 SGHTA and CDR2 FQGNSA. This CDR3 is 16 amino acids long. The CDR3 loop is CASSLLGWSGEETQYF. The CDR3, as DNA: TGTGCCAGCAGCTTACTAGGTTGGTCAGGGGAAGAGACCCAGTACTTC.

This chain links TRBV19 with TRBJ2-7; D possibly corresponds to TRBD1 (5 bases). The germline V gene has CDR1 LNHDA and CDR2 SQIVND (reference sequence). The CDR3 is made up of 13 amino acids. V lost 4 bases to trimming and J lost 7 bases, with 14 bases between them. In DNA form, the CDR3 reads TGTGCCAGTAGTAAAGGGGTCTCGCAGGAGCAGTACTTC. It encodes CASSKGVSQEQYF.

The V call is TRBV4-2, the J call TRBJ2-7, with TRBD1 matching over 7 bases. The length of the CDR3 is 14 residues. Germline CDR1 is LGHNA and CDR2 is YNFKEQ. J gave up 4 bases and V 4 bases, and 7 bases lay outside the gene matches. Here the CDR3 DNA reads TGTGCCAGCAGCCCCGCCGGGACAGCTTACGAGCAGTACTTC. Its protein product is CASSPAGTAYEQYF.

This clone was counted once. The chain joins TRBV13 to TRBJ2-1; TRBD2 matches 11 bases. Germline V gives CDR1 PRHDT, CDR2 FYEKMQ (reference sequence). The CDR3 extends over 14 amino acids. The V gene end was trimmed by 8 bases and the J gene end by 6 bases; junction bases not matched to a gene: 6. CDR3: CASGLAGGSNEQFF. CDR3 nucleotide sequence: TGTGCCAGCGGCCTAGCGGGGGGAAGCAATGAGCAGTTCTTC.

V is TRBV21-1 and J is TRBJ1-1. TRBV21-1 is a known pseudogene. CDR3 length equals 11 residues. The CDR3 DNA reads as TGTGCCAGCAGCCAAGGAGATGAAGCTTTCTTT. This sequence encodes CASSQGDEAFF.

The V and J genes are TRBV11-2 and TRBJ1-2, with a tentative D call TRBD1 (5 bases). From germline, CDR1 is SGHAT and CDR2 FQNNGV. The germline V and J ends were trimmed by 4 bases and 8 bases, with 14 bases remaining between them. The CDR3 loop spans 13 amino acids. In DNA, the CDR3 is TGTGCCAGCAGCTGGGGAGGGGCGTACGGCTACACCTTC. Translating gives CASSWGGAYGYTF.